The 19 T cell receptor beta chains in this list originate from one sample, sequenced in a study of blood T cell repertoires in COVID-19. Libraries were prepared by immunoSEQ multiplex PCR; TCRdb keeps only in-frame clonotypes and omits some of them. The sample yields roughly 150,000 clones, roughly 88% seen once. The specimen sequenced was PBMCs or T cells enriched from blood (not recorded which). The receptors were sampled from a man between 50 and 59 years old who had recovered from COVID-19.

V gene TRBV2 combines with J gene TRBJ1-1, with 9 bases matching TRBD1. The CDR3 length is 14 residues. Germline CDR1 is SNHLY and CDR2 is FYNNEI. The V gene end was trimmed by 6 bases and the J gene end by 1 base; junction bases not matched to a gene: 3. The CDR3 loop reads CASRTQGANTEAFF. CDR3 coding DNA: TGTGCCAGCAGAACACAGGGGGCGAACACTGAAGCTTTCTTT. The full variable domain, rest sourced from reference TRBV2 and TRBJ1-1, is EPEVTQTPSHQVTQMGQEVILRCVPISNHLYFYWYRQILGQKVEFLVSFYNNEISEKSEIFDDQFSVERPDGSNFTLKIRSTKLEDSAMYFCASRTQGANTEAFFGQGTRLTVV.

This clone was seen only a few times. This CDR3 is also generated by other DNA sequences in the sample. This chain joins TRBV3-1 (or the pseudogene TRBV3-2) and TRBJ2-5; D might be TRBD1 (5 bases). V was shortened by 1 base and J by 1 base, with 7 bases between the two germline ends. From germline, CDR1 is LGHDT and CDR2 YNNKEL (reference sequence). This CDR3 spans 14 amino acids. In nucleotides, the CDR3 is TGTGCCAGCAGCCAAGCCCAGGGCCAAGAGACCCAGTACTTC. It translates to CASSQAQGQETQYF.

The V gene is TRBV7-9, the J gene TRBJ2-5; D may be TRBD1 (8 bases). This CDR3 region has 13 residues. V lost 8 bases to trimming and J lost 5 bases, with 15 bases between them. Germline assignment: CDR1 SEHNR and CDR2 FQNEAQ (reference sequence). This CDR3 is CASHDRGGETQYF. The CDR3 DNA reads as TGTGCCAGCCACGACAGGGGAGGGGAGACCCAGTACTTC.

This chain joins TRBV28 and TRBJ2-3, with a possible D match to TRBD2 (7 bases). V lost 2 bases and J 1 base, leaving 13 bases between the germline ends. CDR1 MDHEN and CDR2 SYDVKM come from the germline V gene. This CDR3 contains 16 residues. CDR3 sequence (DNA): TGTGCCAGCAGTTTAGGGGGGGGGCCTGGCACAGATACGCAGTATTTT. Protein sequence: CASSLGGGPGTDTQYF.

V usage is TRBV7-9 and J usage is TRBJ1-4, with TRBD1 matching over 7 bases. Germline CDR1 is SEHNR and CDR2 is FQNEAQ (reference sequence). Trimming cost V 7 bases and J 4 bases; bases outside gene matches: 6. The CDR3 runs to 14 residues. The CDR3 DNA is TGTGCCAGCACCATGACAGGGTATAATGAAAAACTGTTTTTT. It is translated as CASTMTGYNEKLFF.

This clone was observed a few times. V and J are TRBV9 and TRBJ1-1, with 8 bases aligning to TRBD1. The CDR3 has 14 amino acids. With 1 base clipped from V and 4 bases from J, the junction kept 3 bases outside the gene matches. Germline V gene sequence: CDR1 SGDLS, CDR2 YYNGEE. CDR3 loop: CASSVQGASTEAFF. The CDR3 region has the DNA TGTGCCAGCAGCGTACAGGGGGCAAGCACTGAAGCTTTCTTT.

This chain uses TRBV10-2 with TRBJ2-6; no reliable D call. This CDR3 is 15 amino acids long. CDR1 and CDR2 from the germline V gene are WSHSY and SAAADI. Trimming removed 1 base at V and 0 bases at J, with 4 bases between. This CDR3 reads CASSEWLSGANVLTF. The CDR3 region has the DNA TGCGCCAGCAGTGAGTGGCTCTCTGGGGCCAACGTCCTGACTTTC.

The rearrangement joins TRBV3-1 (or the pseudogene TRBV3-2) to TRBJ2-1; 14 bases are a match to TRBD2. The CDR3 consists of 15 residues. The germline V gene has CDR1 LGHDT and CDR2 YNNKEL (reference sequence). The ends lost 0 bases at V and 13 bases at J; junction bases unmatched: 5. CDR3 nucleotide sequence: TGTGCCAGCAGCCAAGATGTGGGACTAGCGGGGGACCAGTTCTTC. Translation gives CASSQDVGLAGDQFF.

This clone was observed a few times. V and J are TRBV5-1 and TRBJ1-4, with D uncertain. The germline gives CDR1 SGHRS, CDR2 YFSETQ. CDR3 length: 14 amino acids. Trimming took off 2 bases at V and 0 bases at J, with 5 bases between the two ends. The CDR3 reads CASSFTPTNEKLFF. The CDR3 nucleotides read TGCGCCAGCAGCTTCACACCAACTAATGAAAAACTGTTTTTT.

The chain has TRBV3-1 (or the pseudogene TRBV3-2) and TRBJ2-3; D ambiguous. CDR1 and CDR2 (germline): LGHDT, YNNKEL (reference sequence). The germline V and J ends were trimmed by 6 bases and 1 base, with 8 bases remaining between them. The CDR3 length is 13 residues. CDR3 amino acids: CASRSLRTDTQYF. The CDR3, as DNA: TGTGCCAGCAGGTCGCTACGCACAGATACGCAGTATTTT.

The chain links TRBV5-6 to TRBJ1-2, with D unclear. In germline, CDR1 is SGHDT, CDR2 YYEEEE. CDR3 length: 15 amino acids. V was clipped by 0 bases and J by 3 bases, with 12 bases between them. DNA for the CDR3: TGTGCCAGCAGCTTGGCTGCCCGAGCACACTATGGCTACACCTTC. Translating it yields CASSLAARAHYGYTF.

V gene TRBV13 combines with J gene TRBJ1-6, with 10 bases lining up with TRBD1. V lost 5 bases to trimming and J lost 9 bases; unmatched junction nucleotides: 4. CDR3 length: 14 amino acids. CDR1 is PRHDT, CDR2 FYEKMQ, per germline (reference sequence). CDR3 nucleotides: TGTGCCAGCAGCCTCCGGGACAGGGGTTCACCCCTCCACTTT. As protein: CASSLRDRGSPLHF.

The chain recombines TRBV21-1 with TRBJ1-6; the table's D call TRBD1 went unverified against the DNA. TRBV21-1 is shown as a pseudogene. This CDR3 region has 17 residues. The CDR3 sequence: CASSRSQDSSYNSPLHF. The DNA of the CDR3 is TGTGCCAGCAGCCGCAGCCAGGACAGCTCCTATAATTCACCCCTCCACTTT.

This rearrangement joins TRBV5-4 to TRBJ1-2, with TRBD1 identical over 8 bases. This CDR3 comprises 15 residues. After removal of 4 bases from V and 4 bases from J, the junction contained 9 bases not matched to a gene. CDR1 and CDR2 (germline): SGHNT, YYREEE (reference sequence). DNA for the CDR3: TGTGCCAGCAGCACGGGACAGGAAACCTTCTATGGCTACACCTTC. As protein: CASSTGQETFYGYTF.

The rearrangement links TRBV14 to TRBJ2-4, with D perhaps matching TRBD2 (5 bases). Trimming shortened V by 1 base and J by 3 bases, and 10 bases separated the two germline ends. Germline CDR1 is SGHDN and CDR2 is FVKESK. This CDR3 comprises 15 residues. Here the CDR3 DNA reads TGTGCCAGCAGCCAAGGGGAGAAGGGCAAAAACATTCAGTACTTC. Amino acids: CASSQGEKGKNIQYF. The variable domain in full, completed from reference TRBV14 and TRBJ2-4, reads EAGVTQFPSHSVIEKGQTVTLRCDPISGHDNLYWYRRVMGKEIKFLLHFVKESKQDESGMPNNRFLAERTGGTYSTLKVQPAELEDSGVYFCASSQGEKGKNIQYFGAGTRLSVL.

This clone was recorded a few times. V usage is TRBV6-2 or TRBV6-3 and J usage is TRBJ1-4, with TRBD1 matching over 10 bases. Germline V gene sequence: CDR1 MNHEY, CDR2 SVGEGT. This CDR3 contains 14 residues. Trimming cost V 6 bases and J 6 bases; bases outside gene matches: 4. CDR3: CASSPDRGHEKLFF. CDR3 DNA: TGTGCCAGCAGCCCCGACAGGGGGCATGAAAAACTGTTTTTT.

The V and J genes are TRBV7-8 and TRBJ2-3; no clear D. The CDR3 has 12 residues. Between the trimmed V and J ends, which lost 11 bases and 4 bases, there was a span of 13 bases. CDR1 and CDR2 (germline): SGHVS, FQNEAQ. CDR3 sequence reads: CAGSVWPDTQYF. CDR3 in DNA: TGTGCCGGTTCTGTCTGGCCAGATACGCAGTATTTT.

The rearrangement uses TRBV7-2 and TRBJ1-3; TRBD1 matches 7 bases. CDR1 is SGHTA and CDR2 is FQGNSA in the germline V gene. V lost 1 base and J lost 0; bases outside the gene matches: 0. The CDR3 has 15 amino acids. The CDR3 is CASSLGQGSGNTIYF. CDR3 DNA: TGTGCCAGCAGCTTAGGACAGGGCTCTGGAAACACCATATATTTT.

The chain joins TRBV11-2 to TRBJ2-1, with TRBD2 matching 10 bases. The CDR3 extends over 15 amino acids. V trimming: 2 bases; J trimming: 3 bases; junction bases outside the gene matches: 1. The germline gives CDR1 SGHAT, CDR2 FQNNGV. CDR3 sequence reads: CASSLLAGDYNEQFF. CDR3 bases: TGTGCCAGCAGCTTACTAGCGGGGGACTACAATGAGCAGTTCTTC.